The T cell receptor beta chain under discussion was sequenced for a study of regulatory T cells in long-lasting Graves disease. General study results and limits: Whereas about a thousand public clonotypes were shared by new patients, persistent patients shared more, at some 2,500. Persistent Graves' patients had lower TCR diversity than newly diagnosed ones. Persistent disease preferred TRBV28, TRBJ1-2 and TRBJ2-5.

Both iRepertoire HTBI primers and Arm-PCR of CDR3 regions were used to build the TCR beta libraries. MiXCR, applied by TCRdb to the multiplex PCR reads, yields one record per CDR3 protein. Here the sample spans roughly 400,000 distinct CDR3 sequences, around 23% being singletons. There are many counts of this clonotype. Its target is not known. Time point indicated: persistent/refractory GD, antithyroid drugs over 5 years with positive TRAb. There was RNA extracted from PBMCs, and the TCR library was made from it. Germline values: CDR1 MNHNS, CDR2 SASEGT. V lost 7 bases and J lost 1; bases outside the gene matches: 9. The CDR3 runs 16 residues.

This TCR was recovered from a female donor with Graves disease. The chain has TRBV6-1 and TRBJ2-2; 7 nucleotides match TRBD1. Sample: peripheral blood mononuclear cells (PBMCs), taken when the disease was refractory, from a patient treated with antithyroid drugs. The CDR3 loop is CASKGRGILNTGELFF. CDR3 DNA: TGTGCCAGCAAGGGCAGGGGGATCTTGAACACCGGGGAGCTGTTTTTT.